Listed below are T cell receptor beta chains from one sample, sequenced in a study of identifying expanded T cells in peripheral blood. Sequencing used immunoSEQ multiplex PCR; TCRdb keeps in-frame clones, though not all of them. The table lists more than 95,000 clones, roughly 82% of them singletons, with 3.3% in the top ten. Sample: blood. All receptors derive from a person between 18 and 75 years old in good health. Both conserved end residues are part of each CDR3. The order of the fields is V gene, J gene, CDR3 protein.

TRBV30	TRBJ1-2	CAWSLKLYYGYTF
TRBV6-6	TRBJ2-1	CASTPPGLAYNEQFF
TRBV4-3	TRBJ2-1	CASSRSPGQGANEQFF
TRBV12-5	TRBJ1-5	CASGTGNSNQPQHF
TRBV9	TRBJ2-7	CASSVRGGLEQYF
TRBV6-1	TRBJ1-4	CASRRRAEEKLFF
TRBV7-3	TRBJ1-2	CASSPTGLDRVRGYTF
TRBV7-2	TRBJ2-5	CASSSTGQQETQYF
TRBV7-9	TRBJ1-1	CASSPSTGTRAFF
TRBV6-5	TRBJ2-5	CASSYYREQETQYF
TRBV19	TRBJ1-2	CASMVGGVGYGYTF
TRBV6-1	TRBJ2-4	CASRPESAKNIQYF
TRBV9	TRBJ1-3	CASSGLQGTGNTIYF
TRBV2	TRBJ1-2	CASSFGQLGANYGYTF
TRBV30	TRBJ1-4	CAWSGGAGGPNEKLFF
TRBV27	TRBJ2-5	CASKTQTGARETQYF
TRBV7-7	TRBJ2-7	CASSYRPGEEQYF
TRBV7-6	TRBJ2-7	CASSSLGGPSSYEQYF
TRBV29-1	TRBJ1-2	CSVGQSVYGYTF
TRBV6-1	TRBJ1-2	CASTEGVGSPWGYTF
TRBV7-2	TRBJ1-1	CASSLGLTEAFF
TRBV27	TRBJ2-7	CASRSRAPGVEQYF
TRBV9	TRBJ2-3	CASSVGTGGITDTQYF
TRBV28	TRBJ1-6	CASRSGYRSSPLHF
TRBV11-2	TRBJ2-7	CASSSFSGAYEQYF
TRBV30	TRBJ2-4	CAWRPGVDKNIQYF
TRBV21-1	TRBJ2-7	CASSTPASYEQYF
TRBV13	TRBJ2-2	CASSLRGNTGELFF
TRBV6-5	TRBJ2-7	CASSYSQFYEQYF
TRBV5-4	TRBJ2-5	CASTLGGALQETQYF
TRBV5-8	TRBJ2-7	CAGQTQSYEQYF
TRBV15	TRBJ1-3	CATSRDRWLSGNTIYF
TRBV27	TRBJ2-2	CASSLYITGELFF